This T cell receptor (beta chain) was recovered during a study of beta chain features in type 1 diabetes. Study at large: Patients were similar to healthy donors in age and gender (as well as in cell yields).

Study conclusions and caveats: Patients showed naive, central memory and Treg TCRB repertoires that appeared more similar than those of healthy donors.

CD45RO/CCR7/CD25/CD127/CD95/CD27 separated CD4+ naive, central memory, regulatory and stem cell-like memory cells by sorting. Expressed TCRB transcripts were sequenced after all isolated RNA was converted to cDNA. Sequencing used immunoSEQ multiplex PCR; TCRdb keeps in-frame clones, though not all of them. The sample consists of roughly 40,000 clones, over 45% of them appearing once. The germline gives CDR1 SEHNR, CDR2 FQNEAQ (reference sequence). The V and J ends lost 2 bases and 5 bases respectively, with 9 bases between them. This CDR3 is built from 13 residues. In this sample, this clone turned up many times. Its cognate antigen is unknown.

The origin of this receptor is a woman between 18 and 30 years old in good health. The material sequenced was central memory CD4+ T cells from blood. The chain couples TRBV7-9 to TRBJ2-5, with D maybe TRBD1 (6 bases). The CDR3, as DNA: TGTGCCAGCAGCTTACAGAGGGGGGAGACCCAGTACTTC. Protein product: CASSLQRGETQYF.